This T cell receptor beta chain was sequenced in a study of blood T cells in healthy people across ages. Primers used in a second PCR of roughly 6 to 11 cycles were a sample-barcoded 5' primer and a J-beta primer mix. Each cDNA molecule was tagged by a template-switch adaptor with 12 random nucleotides. Using its own MiXCR run on the 5' RACE reads, TCRdb lists one record per CDR3 protein. The sample yields some 710,000 distinct CDR3 sequences, 46% seen once. In its sample, this clonotype was seen many times. CDR1 is SEHNR, CDR2 FQNEAQ, per germline (reference sequence). Trimming took off 2 bases at V and 4 bases at J, with 11 bases between the two ends. The CDR3 totals 14 residues. Extracted total RNA amounted to at least 5.5 micrograms for each sample.

The sequencing input was blood. The chain uses TRBV7-9 and TRBJ2-5; weak D call: TRBD2 (6 bases). The sequence was collected from a man older than 75 in good health. The CDR3 nucleotides are TGTGCCAGCAGCTTAATCGGGGGTGGAGAGACCCAGTACTTC. It is translated as CASSLIGGGETQYF.